Listed below are T cell receptor beta chains from one sample, sequenced in a study of cytomegalovirus exposure and HLA in healthy donors. Some clones are missing from TCRdb's copy, which holds only in-frame ones; the method was immunoSEQ multiplex PCR. The sample contains about 160,000 clones, 79% of which appear only once. Source material: PBMCs. Receptor source: a man aged 40-49 years in good health and CMV-seronegative. Each CDR3 is given with its conserved first and last residue. D genes are given only for firm matches. For some rows the clone size is stated as once, few or many, or as a class when expanded; others skip it.

V gene,J gene,D gene,clone size,CDR3 protein,CDR3 DNA
TRBV5-8,TRBJ1-5,.,.,CASSLKGGGQPQHF,TGTGCCAGCAGCTTGAAGGGGGGGGGTCAGCCCCAGCATTTT
TRBV5-5,TRBJ2-3,.,.,CASSLRERGTDTQYF,TGTGCCAGCAGCTTGCGGGAGAGGGGAACAGATACGCAGTATTTT
TRBV28,TRBJ1-2,.,.,CASRPGIVGYTF,TGTGCCAGCAGGCCAGGTATTGTCGGCTACACCTTC
TRBV28,TRBJ2-7,.,.,CASSQVEGNDEQYF,TGTGCCAGCAGCCAGGTCGAGGGCAACGACGAGCAGTACTTC
TRBV27,TRBJ2-7,TRBD1,.,CASSWGQGASYEQYF,TGTGCCAGCAGCTGGGGACAGGGGGCTTCCTACGAGCAGTACTTC
TRBV28,TRBJ1-2,.,.,CAVTRREGYGYTF,TGTGCCGTCACAAGGAGGGAGGGCTATGGCTACACCTTC
TRBV28,TRBJ1-2,.,.,CASSLWVTYRRIYGYTF,TGTGCCAGCAGTTTATGGGTGACGTACAGGCGCATCTATGGCTACACCTTC
TRBV28,TRBJ1-2,.,.,CASTDLGGYGYTF,TGTGCCAGCACGGATCTTGGAGGCTATGGCTACACCTTC
TRBV7-2,TRBJ2-1,TRBD2,.,CASGLAGGTGEQFF,TGTGCCAGCGGACTAGCGGGAGGTACGGGCGAGCAGTTCTTC
TRBV6-5,TRBJ2-3,.,.,CASRTSTDTQYF,TGTGCCAGCAGGACTAGTACAGATACGCAGTATTTT
TRBV5-1,TRBJ2-1,TRBD2,.,CASSLDVKGGGRQHYNEQFF,TGCGCCAGCAGCTTGGATGTAAAGGGGGGCGGGAGGCAGCACTACAATGAGCAGTTCTTC
TRBV9,TRBJ2-3,TRBD2,.,CASSVLGGAGGGTDTQYF,TGTGCCAGCAGCGTACTGGGAGGGGCGGGAGGAGGCACAGATACGCAGTATTTT
TRBV5-6,TRBJ2-5,.,.,CASSLAGGAGPQETQYF,TGTGCCAGCAGCTTGGCCGGGGGAGCGGGCCCTCAAGAGACCCAGTACTTC
TRBV19,TRBJ2-7,TRBD1,.,CASSIARTGSEQYF,TGTGCCAGTAGTATAGCGCGGACAGGGAGCGAGCAGTACTTC
TRBV7-9,TRBJ1-3,.,few,CASSLPGSGNTIYF,TGTGCCAGCAGCTTACCAGGGTCCGGAAACACCATATATTTT
TRBV5-4,TRBJ1-2,.,.,CASWQGGGYGYTF,TGTGCCAGCTGGCAGGGTGGCGGCTATGGCTACACCTTC
TRBV10-3,TRBJ1-4,.,.,CAIRSGGGEKLFF,TGTGCCATCAGGTCGGGGGGCGGTGAAAAACTGTTTTTT
TRBV5-1,TRBJ2-2,.,.,CASSVGHGSGELFF,TGCGCCAGCAGCGTGGGACACGGGAGCGGGGAGCTGTTTTTT
TRBV2,TRBJ2-5,.,.,CASSVLGGEGTQYF,TGTGCCAGCAGCGTCTTAGGGGGAGAGGGGACCCAGTACTTC
TRBV11-2,TRBJ2-7,.,.,CASSLGATNDEQYF,TGTGCCAGCAGCTTGGGAGCGACAAACGACGAGCAGTACTTC
TRBV21-1,TRBJ2-5,.,.,CASKGDSGSGSVWETQYF,TGTGCCAGCAAGGGGGACTCTGGTAGCGGGAGTGTGTGGGAGACCCAGTACTTC
TRBV25-1,TRBJ1-5,.,.,CASGDTGSGQPQHF,TGTGCCAGCGGGGACACAGGGTCAGGTCAGCCCCAGCATTTT
TRBV27,TRBJ2-7,.,.,CASSLSRGPYEQYF,TGTGCCAGCAGTTTATCCAGGGGCCCCTACGAGCAGTACTTC
TRBV10-3,TRBJ2-7,TRBD2,.,CAISARLAGEQYF,TGTGCCATCAGTGCACGACTAGCAGGAGAGCAGTACTTC
TRBV19,TRBJ1-3,.,.,CASSIGDILGGNTIYF,TGTGCCAGTAGTATAGGGGACATCCTTGGTGGAAACACCATATATTTT
TRBV28,TRBJ2-7,TRBD1,.,CASRPPGTGLREQYF,TGTGCCAGCAGGCCACCTGGGACAGGGCTACGCGAGCAGTACTTC
TRBV7-9,TRBJ2-7,TRBD2,.,CASSSRLAGYEQYF,TGTGCCAGCAGCTCGCGACTAGCGGGATACGAGCAGTACTTC
TRBV7-9,TRBJ2-5,TRBD1,.,CASSSGQGIGRIKETQYF,TGTGCCAGCAGCTCGGGACAGGGAATCGGGAGGATTAAAGAGACCCAGTACTTC
TRBV6-6,TRBJ1-2,.,.,CASRSQGTYGYTF,TGTGCCAGCAGGTCACAGGGTACTTATGGCTACACCTTC
TRBV5-4,TRBJ1-1,.,.,CASSSRDRDTEAFF,TGTGCCAGCAGCTCCCGAGACAGAGACACTGAAGCTTTCTTT
TRBV6-1,TRBJ2-5,TRBD1,.,CASSVGDRDPKETQYF,TGTGCCAGCAGTGTAGGGGACAGGGATCCCAAGGAGACCCAGTACTTC
TRBV28,TRBJ2-5,.,.,CASGAGTIQETQYF,TGTGCCAGCGGCGCGGGAACCATACAAGAGACCCAGTACTTC
TRBV5-4,TRBJ2-7,TRBD2,.,CASSLEPGLAGVGRGEQYF,TGTGCCAGCAGCTTGGAGCCCGGACTAGCGGGAGTAGGACGGGGCGAGCAGTACTTC
TRBV21-1,TRBJ1-5,.,.,CASSKADREGGQPQHF,TGTGCCAGCAGCAAAGCGGACAGGGAGGGGGGTCAGCCCCAGCATTTT
TRBV28,TRBJ1-4,.,.,CASLGTRNEKLFF,TGTGCCAGCCTCGGGACAAGAAATGAAAAACTGTTTTTT
TRBV18,TRBJ1-2,.,.,CASSQDRNYGYTF,TGTGCCAGCTCCCAGGACAGAAACTATGGCTACACCTTC
TRBV18,TRBJ2-7,TRBD2,.,CASSPPRGRVAYEQYF,TGTGCCAGCTCACCTCCCCGCGGGAGGGTCGCCTACGAGCAGTACTTC
TRBV6-6,TRBJ1-1,.,.,CASIRYFQGKDTEAFF,TGTGCCAGCATCCGCTACTTCCAGGGGAAGGACACTGAAGCTTTCTTT
TRBV19,TRBJ2-7,TRBD2,.,CASSESGRDRDEQYF,TGTGCCAGTAGTGAGTCCGGGAGGGATAGAGACGAGCAGTACTTC
TRBV2,TRBJ2-5,TRBD1,.,CASEKDRGGQETQYF,TGTGCCAGCGAAAAGGACAGGGGAGGTCAAGAGACCCAGTACTTC
TRBV4-2,TRBJ2-3,TRBD2,.,CASSPRGGGGPDTQYF,TGTGCCAGCAGCCCTCGCGGCGGGGGGGGGCCAGATACGCAGTATTTT
TRBV5-1,TRBJ2-6,.,.,CASSPLDTGGSSGANVLTF,TGCGCCAGCAGCCCCCTCGACACTGGAGGGTCCTCTGGGGCCAACGTCCTGACTTTC
TRBV9,TRBJ2-2,.,once,CASSVAISNTGELFF,TGTGCCAGCAGCGTAGCTATTTCGAACACCGGGGAGCTGTTTTTT
TRBV27,TRBJ2-7,.,.,CASSLYGRSYEQYF,TGTGCCAGCAGTTTATATGGCCGCTCCTACGAGCAGTACTTC
TRBV4-2,TRBJ1-5,.,.,CASSQDRQENQPQHF,TGTGCCAGCAGCCAGGACCGACAGGAGAATCAGCCCCAGCATTTT
TRBV6-5,TRBJ1-1,TRBD1,.,CASSYVQGAAEAFF,TGTGCCAGCAGTTACGTACAGGGGGCTGCTGAAGCTTTCTTT
TRBV6-4,TRBJ2-3,.,.,CASSDSRDTDTQYF,TGTGCCAGCAGTGACTCGAGGGACACAGATACGCAGTATTTT
TRBV27,TRBJ2-7,.,.,CASSKQGSEQYF,TGTGCCAGCAGTAAGCAGGGTTCCGAGCAGTACTTC
TRBV2,TRBJ1-2,.,.,CASSHRTSGYTF,TGTGCCAGCAGTCACCGGACTTCTGGCTACACCTTC
TRBV9,TRBJ2-7,TRBD2,few,CASSAGTSGSYEQYF,TGTGCCAGCAGCGCGGGGACTAGCGGGAGTTACGAGCAGTACTTC
TRBV5-1,TRBJ2-7,TRBD2,.,CASSLVGFGTSSGKIYEQYF,TGCGCCAGCAGCTTAGTAGGGTTTGGGACTAGTAGTGGCAAGATCTACGAGCAGTACTTC
TRBV7-9,TRBJ2-5,TRBD1,.,CASSLRTGSDQETQYF,TGTGCCAGCAGCTTAAGGACAGGGAGTGATCAAGAGACCCAGTACTTC
TRBV13,TRBJ2-3,TRBD2,few,CASSGGAGGPITDTQYF,TGTGCCAGCAGCGGCGGAGCGGGAGGCCCGATCACAGATACGCAGTATTTT
TRBV2,TRBJ1-6,.,once,CASSVRVGASSYNSPLHF,TGTGCCAGCAGTGTAAGGGTTGGGGCCAGCTCCTATAATTCACCCCTCCACTTT